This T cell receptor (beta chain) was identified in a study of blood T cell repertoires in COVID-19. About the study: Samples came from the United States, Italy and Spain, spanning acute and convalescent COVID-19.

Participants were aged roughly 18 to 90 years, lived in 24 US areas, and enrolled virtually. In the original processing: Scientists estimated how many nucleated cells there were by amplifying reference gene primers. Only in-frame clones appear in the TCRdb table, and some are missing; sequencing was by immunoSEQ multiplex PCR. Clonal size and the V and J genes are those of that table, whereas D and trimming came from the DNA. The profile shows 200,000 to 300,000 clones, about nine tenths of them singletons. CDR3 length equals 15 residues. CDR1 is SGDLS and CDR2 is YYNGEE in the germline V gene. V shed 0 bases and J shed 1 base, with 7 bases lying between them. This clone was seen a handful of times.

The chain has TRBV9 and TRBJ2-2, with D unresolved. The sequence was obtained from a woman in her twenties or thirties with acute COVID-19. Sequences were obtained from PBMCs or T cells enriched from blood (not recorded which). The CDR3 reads CASSVDPRNTGELFF. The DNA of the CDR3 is TGTGCCAGCAGCGTAGACCCGAGGAACACCGGGGAGCTGTTTTTT.